This TCR beta chain was recovered during a study of T cell clonotyping in hematopoietic cell transplantation. The germline CDR1 and CDR2 sequences are MDHEN and SYDVKM. The CDR3 is 12 amino acids. V gave up 4 bases and J gave up 7 bases, with 10 bases separating them. Data came from immunoSEQ multiplex PCR; TCRdb stores just in-frame clones and leaves some out. The sample carries about 36,000 clones, about 87% recorded once. Study conclusions and caveats: After transplant, recipient diversity fell while pathologically expanded clonotypes grew through day 180. Graft donor and pretransplant recipient Inverse Simpson Index values predicted broader posttransplant TCR diversity. Few recipient clonotypes overlapped donors; over 95% were de novo at given depth.

In regard to this clone: Its target is unknown.

The chain carries TRBV28 and TRBJ1-1; D is ambiguous. Source material: peripheral blood mononuclear cells. The TCR originated in a middle-aged woman in good health. Some clones in this sample may be carry-over from other donors' samples. CDR3 sequence (DNA): TGTGCCAGCAGTTCTCCGGACGGTGAAGCTTTCTTT. As protein: CASSSPDGEAFF.